The clone carrying this T cell receptor (beta chain) is a singleton in its sample. Its antigen is unknown. No conserved phenylalanine or tryptophan ends this CDR3, so it is likely a read error. The limits of the CDR3 on the DNA are not certain, so only TCRdb's listed CDR3 is given. The CDR3 is 11 amino acids in total, end residues counted. Germline lookup yields CDR1 KGHDR and CDR2 SFDVKD. Amplification of TCR beta CDR3 regions was performed using RNA transcripts as template. The HTBI primer set served for first-round RT-PCR of the TCR CDR3. MiXCR was run by TCRdb on the multiplex PCR reads, yielding one entry per CDR3 protein. This sample has 610,000 or so distinct CDR3 sequences, with approximately 44% found just once. The data were obtained in a study of T cells in Graves' hyperthyroidism and ophthalmopathy. Study-wide findings and caveats: Most thyroid clonotypes expanded above 0.001 appeared in blood too. Ophthalmopathy and stable hyperthyroidism were separated by a 13 V-J model.

Absence of ophthalmopathy progression within 18 months defined stable Graves' hyperthyroidism. Diagnosis relied on clinical symptoms, serum thyroxine and TRAb, thyroid ultrasound and orbital computed tomography. The chain employs TRBV24-1 and TRBJ1-1. The sequenced sample was peripheral blood or thyroid tissue (not recorded which). This sequence originates from a woman between 18 and 30 years old with Graves' hyperthyroidism. The CDR3 spells CATSGPTEANY.